A selection of T cell receptor beta chains follows, all from one sample in a study of response to subunit inactivated influenza vaccine. TCRdb reprocessed the RT-PCR reads with MiXCR, giving one entry per CDR3 protein. The sample consists of 560,000 or so distinct CDR3 sequences, 6% to 9% of them appearing once. The material was PBMCs from blood, obtained less than 25 months after vaccination. The source of these receptors is a man aged 50 to 69 who received an inactivated influenza vaccine. Both conserved end residues are part of each CDR3. D genes are given only for firm matches. Clone size is not always given. Where it is, it says once, few, many or a class for expanded clones.

few,18,TRBD2,TRBV11-2,TRBJ2-2,TGTGCCAGCAGCTTTTTACCTAGCGGGGGGGCATCCACCGGGGAGCTGTTTTTT,CASSFLPSGGASTGELFF
few,12,-,TRBV24-1,TRBJ2-1,TGTGCCACCAGGGACGGAAACAATGAGCAGTTCTTC,CATRDGNNEQFF
many,13,-,TRBV6-2/TRBV6-3,TRBJ1-1,TGTGCCAGCAGTTACACTGGAAGGACTGAAGCTTTCTTT,CASSYTGRTEAFF
many,16,TRBD2,TRBV2,TRBJ2-2,TGTGCCAGCAAAAGGCTTAGCGGGAGCAACACCGGGGAGCTGTTTTTT,CASKRLSGSNTGELFF
-,14,TRBD1,TRBV20-1,TRBJ2-1,TGCAGTGCTAGTGGGACAGGGACTAACAATGAGCAGTTCTTC,CSASGTGTNNEQFF
few,16,-,TRBV7-2,TRBJ1-5,TGTGCCAGCAGCTTAGGTTATGGGGGCAGGTACTCACCCCAGCATTTT,CASSLGYGGRYSPQHF
many,11,-,TRBV29-1,TRBJ1-2,TGCAGCGTCGGACAGAAGGGTGGCTACACCTTC,CSVGQKGGYTF
few,15,-,TRBV12-3/TRBV12-4,TRBJ1-1,TGTGCCAGCAGCTCTTCCTCCCCTAGGAACACTGAAGCTTTCTTT,CASSSSSPRNTEAFF
few,17,TRBD2,TRBV7-9,TRBJ2-1,TGTGCCAGCAGCGCGCCCCCGGGACTAGCGGGACTCGATGAGCAGTTCTTC,CASSAPPGLAGLDEQFF
few,17,TRBD1,TRBV11-1,TRBJ2-6,TGTGCCAGCAGCCCCAGGACAGGCTCATCTGGGGCCAACGTCCTGACTTTC,CASSPRTGSSGANVLTF
few,14,TRBD1,TRBV10-3,TRBJ2-5,TGTGCCATCAGTGCAGGGACAGGGCCAGAGACCCAGTACTTC,CAISAGTGPETQYF
many,15,TRBD1,TRBV9,TRBJ1-2,TGTGCCAGCAGCTCGAAAGGACAGGCCCTGTACGGCTACACCTTC,CASSSKGQALYGYTF
few,12,-,TRBV3-1,TRBJ2-5,TGTGCCAGCAGCCAGATTCAAGAGACCCAGTACTTC,CASSQIQETQYF
few,17,TRBD2,TRBV20-1,TRBJ2-3,TGCAGTGCTAGAGACCCACGAGGGAGGGAGAGGGCAGATACGCAGTATTTT,CSARDPRGRERADTQYF
-,15,-,TRBV24-1,TRBJ2-5,TGTGCCACCAGTGACCCCGCAGGGCCTCAAGAGACCCAGTACTTC,CATSDPAGPQETQYF
-,14,TRBD1,TRBV27,TRBJ1-1,TGTGCCAGCAGTCCTTCACCGGGACAGGGAAAAGCTTTCTTT,CASSPSPGQGKAFF
few,15,TRBD1,TRBV20-1,TRBJ1-1,TGCAGTGCTAGAGGTCAGGGGGGGGAGAACACTGAAGCTTTCTTT,CSARGQGGENTEAFF
-,15,-,TRBV4-3,TRBJ1-2,TGCGCCAGCAGCCAAGAAACGTCGGGAATCTATGGCTACACCTTC,CASSQETSGIYGYTF
many,17,TRBD2,TRBV20-1,TRBJ2-3,TGCAGTGCTAGAGATTGGACTAGCGGGGTTAGCACAGATACGCAGTATTTT,CSARDWTSGVSTDTQYF
many,16,TRBD1,TRBV7-2,TRBJ1-2,TGTGCCAGCAGCTTAGGGGGACAGGGGAGTTCCTATGGCTACACCTTC,CASSLGGQGSSYGYTF
few,15,-,TRBV20-1,TRBJ2-7,TGCAGTGCTAGAGACCCAGTCGGGCGGGGTTACGAGCAGTACTTC,CSARDPVGRGYEQYF
many,13,-,TRBV9,TRBJ2-7,TGTGCCAGCAGCGTAGATACGAGCTACGAGCAGTACTTC,CASSVDTSYEQYF
-,15,TRBD1,TRBV4-3,TRBJ1-2,TGCGCCAGCAGCCAAGTCGTGAGACAGGGTTATGGCTACACCTTC,CASSQVVRQGYGYTF
few,15,TRBD1,TRBV6-2/TRBV6-3,TRBJ2-1,TGTGCCAGCAGTTCTTTACCGGGACAGACTAATGAGCAGTTCTTC,CASSSLPGQTNEQFF
few,15,-,TRBV5-5,TRBJ2-2,TGTGCCAGCTTCGGGCAGGGGGGGAACACCGGGGAGCTGTTTTTT,CASFGQGGNTGELFF
-,16,-,TRBV20-1,TRBJ1-2,TGCAGTGCTAGTCTCGGGGGGGGCAGGGAGGCGTATGGCTACACCTTC,CSASLGGGREAYGYTF